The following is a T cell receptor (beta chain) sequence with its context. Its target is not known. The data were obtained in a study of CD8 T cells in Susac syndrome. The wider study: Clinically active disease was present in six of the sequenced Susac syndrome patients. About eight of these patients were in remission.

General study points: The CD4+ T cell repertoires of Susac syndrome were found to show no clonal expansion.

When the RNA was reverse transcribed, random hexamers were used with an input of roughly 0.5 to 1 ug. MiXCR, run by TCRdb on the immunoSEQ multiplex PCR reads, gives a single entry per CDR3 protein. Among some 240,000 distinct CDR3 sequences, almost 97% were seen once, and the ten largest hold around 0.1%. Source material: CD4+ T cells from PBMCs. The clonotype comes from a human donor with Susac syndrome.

CDR3 bases: TGTGCCAGCAGTGCTAGCGGCCTCCCCTGGGATGAGCAGTTCTTC. Translated, it gives CASSASGLPWDEQFF. The chain combines TRBV27 with TRBJ2-1, with 7 bases lining up with TRBD2. CDR1 and CDR2 (germline): MNHEY, SMNVEV (reference sequence). The junction had 12 bases not matched to a gene; V was cut back by 5 bases and J by 8 bases. The CDR3 has 15 amino acids.